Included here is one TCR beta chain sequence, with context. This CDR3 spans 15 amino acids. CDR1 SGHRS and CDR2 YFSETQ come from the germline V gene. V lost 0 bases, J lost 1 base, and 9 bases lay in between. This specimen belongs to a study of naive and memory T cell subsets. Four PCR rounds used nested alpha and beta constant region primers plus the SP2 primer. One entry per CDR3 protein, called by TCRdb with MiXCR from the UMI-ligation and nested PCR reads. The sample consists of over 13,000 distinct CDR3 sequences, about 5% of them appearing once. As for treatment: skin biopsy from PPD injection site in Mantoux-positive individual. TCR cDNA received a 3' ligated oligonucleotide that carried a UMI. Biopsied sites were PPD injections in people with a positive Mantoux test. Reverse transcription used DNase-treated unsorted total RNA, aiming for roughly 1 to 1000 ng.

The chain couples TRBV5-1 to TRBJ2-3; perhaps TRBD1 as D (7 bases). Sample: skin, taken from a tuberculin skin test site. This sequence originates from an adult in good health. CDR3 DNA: TGCGCCAGCAGCTTGGCCAGGGGGGGCACAGATACGCAGTATTTT. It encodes CASSLARGGTDTQYF.